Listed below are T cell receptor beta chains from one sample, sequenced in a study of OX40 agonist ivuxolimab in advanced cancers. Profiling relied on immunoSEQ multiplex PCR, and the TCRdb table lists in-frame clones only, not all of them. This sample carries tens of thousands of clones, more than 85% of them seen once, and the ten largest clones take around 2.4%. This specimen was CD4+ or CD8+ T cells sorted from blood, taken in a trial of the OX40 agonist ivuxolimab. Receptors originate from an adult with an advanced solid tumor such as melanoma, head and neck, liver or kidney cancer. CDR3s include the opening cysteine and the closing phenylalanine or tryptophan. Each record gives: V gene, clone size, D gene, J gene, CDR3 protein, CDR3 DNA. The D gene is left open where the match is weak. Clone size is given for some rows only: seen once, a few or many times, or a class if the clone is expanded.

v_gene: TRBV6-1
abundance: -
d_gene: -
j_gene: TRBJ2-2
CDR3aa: CASLGFGGTGELFF
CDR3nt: TGTGCCAGTCTAGGATTTGGTGGCACCGGGGAGCTGTTTTTT

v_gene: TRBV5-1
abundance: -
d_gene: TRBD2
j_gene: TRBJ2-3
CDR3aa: CASSDTSVGATQYF
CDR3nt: TGCGCCAGCAGCGATACTAGCGTAGGAGCTACGCAGTATTTT

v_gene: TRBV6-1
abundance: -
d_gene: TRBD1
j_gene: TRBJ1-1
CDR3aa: CASSLQGTQAFF
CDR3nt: TGTGCCAGCAGCTTACAGGGGACCCAGGCTTTCTTT

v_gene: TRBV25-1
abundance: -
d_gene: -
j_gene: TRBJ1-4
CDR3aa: CASSPKGGTNEKLFF
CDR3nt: TGTGCCAGCAGTCCGAAGGGTGGAACTAATGAAAAACTGTTTTTT

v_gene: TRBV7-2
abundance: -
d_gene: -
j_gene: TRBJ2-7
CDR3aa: CASSREGAYEQYF
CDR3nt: TGTGCCAGCAGCCGCGAGGGGGCCTACGAGCAGTACTTC

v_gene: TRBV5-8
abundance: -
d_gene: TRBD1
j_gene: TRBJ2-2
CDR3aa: CASSRDRTGELFF
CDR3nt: TGTGCCAGCAGCAGGGACAGGACCGGGGAGCTGTTTTTT

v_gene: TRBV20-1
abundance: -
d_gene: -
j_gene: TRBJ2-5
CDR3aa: CSAELMETQYF
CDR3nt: TGCAGTGCTGAGCTGATGGAGACCCAGTACTTC

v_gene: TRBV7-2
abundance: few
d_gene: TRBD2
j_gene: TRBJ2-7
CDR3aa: CASSFLAGGEDEQYF
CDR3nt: TGTGCCAGCAGCTTCCTAGCGGGGGGGGAGGACGAGCAGTACTTC

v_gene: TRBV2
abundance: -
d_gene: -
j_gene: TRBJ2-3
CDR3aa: CASSEALGGTQYF
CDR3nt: TGTGCCAGCAGTGAAGCGCTGGGGGGCACGCAGTATTTT

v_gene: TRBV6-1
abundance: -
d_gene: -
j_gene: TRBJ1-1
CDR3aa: CASSEDPRAREAFF
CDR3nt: TGTGCCAGCAGTGAAGATCCCAGGGCCAGGGAAGCTTTCTTT

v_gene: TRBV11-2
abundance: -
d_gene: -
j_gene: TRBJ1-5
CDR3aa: CASSLVLGPNQPQHF
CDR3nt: TGTGCCAGCAGCCTAGTTCTTGGGCCCAATCAGCCCCAGCATTTT

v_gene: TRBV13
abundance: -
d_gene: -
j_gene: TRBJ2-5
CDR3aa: CASSLETGSPKETQYF
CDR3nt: TGTGCCAGCAGCTTAGAAACCGGGTCCCCAAAAGAGACCCAGTACTTC

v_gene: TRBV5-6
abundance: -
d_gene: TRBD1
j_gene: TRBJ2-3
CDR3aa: CASSYPDRGTDTQYF
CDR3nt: TGTGCCAGCAGCTACCCGGACAGGGGGACAGATACGCAGTATTTT

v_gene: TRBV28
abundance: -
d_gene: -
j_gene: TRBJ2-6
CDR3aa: CASSLDGSSGANVLTF
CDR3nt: TGTGCCAGCAGTTTGGACGGGAGCTCTGGGGCCAACGTCCTGACTTTC

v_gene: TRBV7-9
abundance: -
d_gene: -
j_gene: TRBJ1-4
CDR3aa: CASSRAPTNEKLFF
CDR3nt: TGTGCCAGCAGCCGAGCACCAACTAATGAAAAACTGTTTTTT

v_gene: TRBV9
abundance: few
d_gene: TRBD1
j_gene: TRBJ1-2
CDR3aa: CASSPGQGRDYGYTF
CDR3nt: TGTGCCAGCAGCCCGGGACAGGGGCGCGACTATGGCTACACCTTC

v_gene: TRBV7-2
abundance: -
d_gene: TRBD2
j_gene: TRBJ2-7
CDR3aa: CASSQLAGGLEQYF
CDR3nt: TGTGCCAGCAGCCAACTAGCGGGGGGCCTCGAGCAGTACTTC

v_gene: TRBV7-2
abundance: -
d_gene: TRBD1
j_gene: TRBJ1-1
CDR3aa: CASSRDREFDTEAFF
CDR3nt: TGTGCCAGCAGCCGGGACAGGGAGTTTGACACTGAAGCTTTCTTT

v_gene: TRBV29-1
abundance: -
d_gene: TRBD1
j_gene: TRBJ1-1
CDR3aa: CSVETGAEAFF
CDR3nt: TGCAGCGTTGAGACAGGGGCTGAAGCTTTCTTT

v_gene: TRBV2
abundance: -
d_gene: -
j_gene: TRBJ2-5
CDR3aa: CASREANGVDGETQYF
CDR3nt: TGTGCCAGCAGGGAGGCCAACGGGGTGGATGGGGAGACCCAGTACTTC

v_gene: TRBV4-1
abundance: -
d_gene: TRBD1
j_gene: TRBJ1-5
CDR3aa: CASSRGTDFSNQPQHF
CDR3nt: TGCGCCAGCAGCCGTGGGACAGATTTTAGCAATCAGCCCCAGCATTTT

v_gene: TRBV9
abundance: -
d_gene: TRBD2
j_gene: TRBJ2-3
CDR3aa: CASSGRIGAGGLGTDTQYF
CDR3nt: TGTGCCAGCAGCGGGCGAATAGGAGCGGGGGGGCTGGGCACAGATACGCAGTATTTT

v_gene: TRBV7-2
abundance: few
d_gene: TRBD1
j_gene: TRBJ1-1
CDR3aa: CASSFRGRGMAEAFF
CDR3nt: TGTGCCAGCAGCTTCAGGGGGAGAGGGATGGCCGAAGCTTTCTTT

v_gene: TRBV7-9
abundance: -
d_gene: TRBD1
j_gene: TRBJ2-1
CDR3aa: CASSWGQGATYNEQFF
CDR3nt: TGTGCCAGCAGCTGGGGGCAGGGGGCAACCTACAATGAGCAGTTCTTC

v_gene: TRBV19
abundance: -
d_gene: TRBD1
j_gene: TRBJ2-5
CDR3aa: CASRPLGGQGQETQYF
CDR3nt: TGTGCCAGTAGACCCCTGGGGGGACAGGGCCAAGAGACCCAGTACTTC

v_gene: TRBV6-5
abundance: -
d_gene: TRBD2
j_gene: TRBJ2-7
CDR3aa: CASSWTSGGYEQYF
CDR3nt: TGTGCCAGCAGTTGGACTAGCGGGGGCTACGAGCAGTACTTC

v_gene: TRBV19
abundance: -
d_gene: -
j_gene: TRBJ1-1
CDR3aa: CASSMGQGFAEAFF
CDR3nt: TGTGCCAGTAGTATGGGGCAGGGGTTCGCTGAAGCTTTCTTT

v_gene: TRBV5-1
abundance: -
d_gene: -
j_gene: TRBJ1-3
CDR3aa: CASSLDRSSGNTIYF
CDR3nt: TGCGCCAGCAGCTTGGACAGGAGCTCTGGAAACACCATATATTTT

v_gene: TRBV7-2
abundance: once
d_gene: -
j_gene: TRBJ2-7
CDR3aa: CASSLGRGYYEQYF
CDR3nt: TGTGCCAGCAGCTTAGGTAGGGGGTACTACGAGCAGTACTTC

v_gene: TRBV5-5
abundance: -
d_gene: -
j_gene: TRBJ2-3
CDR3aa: CASSHPEDTQYF
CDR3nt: TGTGCCAGCAGTCACCCGGAGGATACGCAGTATTTT

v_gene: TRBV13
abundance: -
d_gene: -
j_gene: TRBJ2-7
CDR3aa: CASSALTPPKSYEQYF
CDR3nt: TGTGCCAGCAGCGCGTTGACTCCGCCGAAATCCTACGAGCAGTACTTC

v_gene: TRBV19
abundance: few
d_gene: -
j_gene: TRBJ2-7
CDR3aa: CASSILAKSYEQYF
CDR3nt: TGTGCCAGTAGTATACTAGCGAAATCCTACGAGCAGTACTTC

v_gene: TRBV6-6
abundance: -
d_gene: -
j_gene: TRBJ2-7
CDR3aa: CASRPVSSYEQYF
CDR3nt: TGTGCCAGCAGGCCGGTAAGCTCCTACGAGCAGTACTTC

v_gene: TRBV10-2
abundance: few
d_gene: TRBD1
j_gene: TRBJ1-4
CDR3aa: CASSPRGTNEKLFF
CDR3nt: TGCGCCAGCAGTCCCAGGGGGACAAATGAAAAACTGTTTTTT